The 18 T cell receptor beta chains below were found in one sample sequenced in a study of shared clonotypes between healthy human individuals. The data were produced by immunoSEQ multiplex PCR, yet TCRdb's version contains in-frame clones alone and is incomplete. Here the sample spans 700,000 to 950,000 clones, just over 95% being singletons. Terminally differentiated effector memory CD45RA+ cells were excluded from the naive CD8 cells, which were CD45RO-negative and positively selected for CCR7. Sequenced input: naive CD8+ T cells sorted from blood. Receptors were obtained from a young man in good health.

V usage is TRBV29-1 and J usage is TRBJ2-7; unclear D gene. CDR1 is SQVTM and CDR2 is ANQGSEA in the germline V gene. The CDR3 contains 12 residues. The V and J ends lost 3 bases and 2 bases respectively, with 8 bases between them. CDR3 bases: TGCAGCGTTGAGCGACTTCCCTACGAGCAGTACTTC. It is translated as CSVERLPYEQYF.

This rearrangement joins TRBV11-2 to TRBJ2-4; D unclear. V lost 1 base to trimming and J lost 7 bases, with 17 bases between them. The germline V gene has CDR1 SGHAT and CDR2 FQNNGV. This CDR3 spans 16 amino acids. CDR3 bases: TGTGCCAGCAGCTTAGTTCTGGCCGACCGACGGAACATTCAGTACTTC. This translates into CASSLVLADRRNIQYF.

The DNA of the CDR3 is TGTGCCAGCAGCTTGGGCAGGGGGTTCCAATACAATGAGCAGTTCTTC. Its translation is CASSLGRGFQYNEQFF. This rearrangement joins TRBV28 to TRBJ2-1; TRBD1 matches at 7 bases. V lost 6 bases, J lost 4 bases, and 12 bases stayed unmatched. The CDR3 is made up of 16 amino acids. The germline V gene has CDR1 MDHEN and CDR2 SYDVKM. The full variable domain, its missing parts supplied by reference TRBV28 and TRBJ2-1, is DVKVTQSSRYLVKRTGEKVFLECVQDMDHENMFWYRQDPGLGLRLIYFSYDVKMKEKGDIPEGYSVSREKKERFSLILESASTNQTSMYLCASSLGRGFQYNEQFFGPGTRLTVL.

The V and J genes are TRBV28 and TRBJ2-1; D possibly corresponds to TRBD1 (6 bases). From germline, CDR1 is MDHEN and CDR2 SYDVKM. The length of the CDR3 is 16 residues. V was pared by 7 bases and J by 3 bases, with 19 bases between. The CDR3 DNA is TGTGCCAGCACCACAACTCCAGGGGATAGCTACAATGAGCAGTTCTTC. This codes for CASTTTPGDSYNEQFF. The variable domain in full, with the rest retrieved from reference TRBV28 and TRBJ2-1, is DVKVTQSSRYLVKRTGEKVFLECVQDMDHENMFWYRQDPGLGLRLIYFSYDVKMKEKGDIPEGYSVSREKKERFSLILESASTNQTSMYLCASTTTPGDSYNEQFFGPGTRLTVL.

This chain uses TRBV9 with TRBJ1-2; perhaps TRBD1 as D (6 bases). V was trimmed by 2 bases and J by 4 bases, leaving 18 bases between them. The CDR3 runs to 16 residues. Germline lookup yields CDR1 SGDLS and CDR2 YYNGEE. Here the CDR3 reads CASSVTRQAPFYGYTF. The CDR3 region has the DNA TGTGCCAGCAGCGTTACCCGACAGGCCCCTTTCTATGGCTACACCTTC.

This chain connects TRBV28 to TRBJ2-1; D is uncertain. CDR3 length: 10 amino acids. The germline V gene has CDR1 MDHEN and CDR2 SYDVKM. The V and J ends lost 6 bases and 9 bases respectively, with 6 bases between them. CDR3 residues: CASSPCEQFF. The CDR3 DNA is TGTGCCAGCAGCCCCTGTGAGCAGTTCTTC. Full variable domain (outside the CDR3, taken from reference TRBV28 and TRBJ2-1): DVKVTQSSRYLVKRTGEKVFLECVQDMDHENMFWYRQDPGLGLRLIYFSYDVKMKEKGDIPEGYSVSREKKERFSLILESASTNQTSMYLCASSPCEQFFGPGTRLTVL.

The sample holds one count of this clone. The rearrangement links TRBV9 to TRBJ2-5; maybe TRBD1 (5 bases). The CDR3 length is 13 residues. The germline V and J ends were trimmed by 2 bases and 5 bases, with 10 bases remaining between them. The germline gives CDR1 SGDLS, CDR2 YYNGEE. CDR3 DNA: TGTGCCAGCAGCGTGGCAGGGTCGGAGACCCAGTACTTC. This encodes CASSVAGSETQYF. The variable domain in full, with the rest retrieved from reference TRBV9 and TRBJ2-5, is DSGVTQTPKHLITATGQRVTLRCSPRSGDLSVYWYQQSLDQGLQFLIQYYNGEERAKGNILERFSAQQFPDLHSELNLSSLELGDSALYFCASSVAGSETQYFGPGTRLLVL.

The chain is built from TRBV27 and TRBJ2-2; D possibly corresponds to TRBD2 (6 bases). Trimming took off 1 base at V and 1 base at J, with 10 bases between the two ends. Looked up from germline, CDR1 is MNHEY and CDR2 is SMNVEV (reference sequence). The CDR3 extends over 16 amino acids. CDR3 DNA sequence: TGTGCCAGCAGTTTATGGTTTAGCGGGAACACCGGGGAGCTGTTTTTT. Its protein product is CASSLWFSGNTGELFF.

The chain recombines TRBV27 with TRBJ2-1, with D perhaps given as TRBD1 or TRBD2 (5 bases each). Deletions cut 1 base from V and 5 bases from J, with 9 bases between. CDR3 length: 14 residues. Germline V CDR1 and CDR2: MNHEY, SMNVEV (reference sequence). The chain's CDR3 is CASSLLGVHNEQFF. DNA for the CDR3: TGTGCCAGCAGTTTATTGGGGGTTCACAATGAGCAGTTCTTC.

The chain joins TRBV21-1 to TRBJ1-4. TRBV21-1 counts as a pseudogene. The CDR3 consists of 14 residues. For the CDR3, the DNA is TGTGCCAGCAGCAAACGCCGGCGGAATGAAAAACTGTTTTTT. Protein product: CASSKRRRNEKLFF.

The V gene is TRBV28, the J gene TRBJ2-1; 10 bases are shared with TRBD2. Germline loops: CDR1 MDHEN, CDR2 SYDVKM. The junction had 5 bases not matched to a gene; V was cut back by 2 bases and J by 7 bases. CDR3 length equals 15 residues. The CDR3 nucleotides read TGTGCCAGCAGTTTACAGCGGGAGGGCCTTAATGAGCAGTTCTTC. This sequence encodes CASSLQREGLNEQFF.

CDR3 DNA sequence: TGTGCCAGCAGCTTTATAGGGGACACTGAAGCTTTCTTT. This sequence encodes CASSFIGDTEAFF. This chain links TRBV7-3 with TRBJ1-1, with D possibly matching TRBD1 (5 bases). Trimming pared 3 bases from V and 3 bases from J, leaving 8 bases between. The CDR3 is 13 amino acids. Germline CDR1 is SGHTA and CDR2 is FQGTGA.

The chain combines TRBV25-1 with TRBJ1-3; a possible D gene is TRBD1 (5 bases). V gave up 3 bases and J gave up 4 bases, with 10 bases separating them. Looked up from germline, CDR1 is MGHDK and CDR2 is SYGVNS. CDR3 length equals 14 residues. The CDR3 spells CASSDAGWGNTIYF. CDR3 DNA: TGTGCCAGCAGTGACGCAGGGTGGGGAAACACCATATATTTT. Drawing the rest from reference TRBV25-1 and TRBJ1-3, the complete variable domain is EADIYQTPRYLVIGTGKKITLECSQTMGHDKMYWYQQDPGMELHLIHYSYGVNSTEKGDLSSESTVSRIRTEHFPLTLESARPSHTSQYLCASSDAGWGNTIYFGEGSWLTVV.

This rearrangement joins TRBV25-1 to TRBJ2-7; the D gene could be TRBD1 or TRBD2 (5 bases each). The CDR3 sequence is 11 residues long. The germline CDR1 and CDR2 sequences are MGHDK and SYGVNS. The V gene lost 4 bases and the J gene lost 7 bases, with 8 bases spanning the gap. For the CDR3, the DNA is TGTGCCAGCAGTGTCGGGGCGGAGCAGTACTTC. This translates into CASSVGAEQYF.

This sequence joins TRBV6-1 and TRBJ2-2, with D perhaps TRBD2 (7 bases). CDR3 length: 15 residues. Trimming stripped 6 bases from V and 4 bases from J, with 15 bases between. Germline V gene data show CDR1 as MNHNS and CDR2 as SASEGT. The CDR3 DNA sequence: TGTGCCAGCAGGCGGGGGCAGCGCGGCACCGGGGAGCTGTTTTTT. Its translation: CASRRGQRGTGELFF.

The CDR3 here is CASSLEGGRGTDTQYF. The CDR3 nucleotides are TGTGCCAGCAGTTTAGAGGGCGGGAGAGGCACAGATACGCAGTATTTT. V and J are TRBV27 and TRBJ2-3, with 7 bases that match TRBD2. The germline gives CDR1 MNHEY, CDR2 SMNVEV (reference sequence). The CDR3 runs 16 residues. V shed 2 bases, J shed 1 base, and the junction held 6 bases outside the gene matches.

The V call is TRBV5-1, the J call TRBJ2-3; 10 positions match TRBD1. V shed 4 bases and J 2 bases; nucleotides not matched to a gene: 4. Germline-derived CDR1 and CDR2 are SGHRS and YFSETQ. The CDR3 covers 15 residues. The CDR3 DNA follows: TGCGCCAGCAGCGCGAGACAGGGGGCCACAGATACGCAGTATTTT. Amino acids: CASSARQGATDTQYF.

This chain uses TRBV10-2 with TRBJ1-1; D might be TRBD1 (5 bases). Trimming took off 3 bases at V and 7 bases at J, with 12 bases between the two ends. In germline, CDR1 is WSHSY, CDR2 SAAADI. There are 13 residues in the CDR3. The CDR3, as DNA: TGCGCCAGCAGTGATGGGTTAGGGGATGAAGCTTTCTTT. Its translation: CASSDGLGDEAFF.